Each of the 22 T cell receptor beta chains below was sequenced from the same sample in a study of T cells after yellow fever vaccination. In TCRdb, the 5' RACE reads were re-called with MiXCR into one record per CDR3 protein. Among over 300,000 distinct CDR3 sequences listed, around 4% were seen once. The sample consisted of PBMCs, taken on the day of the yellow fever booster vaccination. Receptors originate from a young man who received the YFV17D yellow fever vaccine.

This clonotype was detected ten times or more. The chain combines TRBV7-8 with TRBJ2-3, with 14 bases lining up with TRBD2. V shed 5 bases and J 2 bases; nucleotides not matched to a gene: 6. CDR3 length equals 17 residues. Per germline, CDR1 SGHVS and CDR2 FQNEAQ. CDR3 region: CASSPGTSGGLTDTQYF. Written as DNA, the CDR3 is TGTGCCAGCAGCCCGGGGACTAGCGGGGGACTCACAGATACGCAGTATTTT. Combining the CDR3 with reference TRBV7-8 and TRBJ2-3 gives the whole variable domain GAGVSQSPRYKVAKRGQDVALRCDPISGHVSLFWYQQALGQGPEFLTYFQNEAQLDKSGLPSDRFFAERPEGSVSTLKIQRTQQEDSAVYLCASSPGTSGGLTDTQYFGPGTRLTVL.

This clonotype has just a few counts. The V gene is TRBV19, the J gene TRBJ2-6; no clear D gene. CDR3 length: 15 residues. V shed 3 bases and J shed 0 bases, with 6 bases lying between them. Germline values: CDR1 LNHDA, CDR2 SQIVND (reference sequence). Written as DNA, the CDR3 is TGTGCCAGTAGTATCCCCCTCTCTGGGGCCAACGTCCTGACTTTC. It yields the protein CASSIPLSGANVLTF.

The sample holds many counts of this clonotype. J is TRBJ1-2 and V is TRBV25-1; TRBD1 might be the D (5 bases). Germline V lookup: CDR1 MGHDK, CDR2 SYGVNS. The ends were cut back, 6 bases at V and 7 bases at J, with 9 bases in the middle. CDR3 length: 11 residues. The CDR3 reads CASRAGSGYTF. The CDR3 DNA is TGTGCCAGCAGGGCAGGGAGTGGCTACACCTTC.

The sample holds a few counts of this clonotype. The chain's CDR3 is CASSLNGDYGYTF. The CDR3 nucleotides read TGTGCCAGCAGCTTAAACGGTGACTATGGCTACACCTTC. The genes are TRBV7-3 and TRBJ1-2; D is unclear. CDR1 and CDR2 (germline): SGHTA, FQGTGA. V was shortened by 1 base and J by 3 bases, with 6 bases between the two germline ends. This CDR3 is 13 amino acids long.

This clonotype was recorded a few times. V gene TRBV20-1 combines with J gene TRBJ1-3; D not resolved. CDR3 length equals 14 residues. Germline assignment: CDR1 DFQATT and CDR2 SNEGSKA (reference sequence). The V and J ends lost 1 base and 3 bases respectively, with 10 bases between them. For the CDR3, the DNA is TGCAGTGCTAGAGTCGGGGTCTATGGAAACACCATATATTTT. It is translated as CSARVGVYGNTIYF.

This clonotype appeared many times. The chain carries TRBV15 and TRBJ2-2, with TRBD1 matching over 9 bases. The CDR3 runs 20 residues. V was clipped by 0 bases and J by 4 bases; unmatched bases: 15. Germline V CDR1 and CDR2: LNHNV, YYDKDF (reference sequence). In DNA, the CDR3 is TGTGCCACCAGCAGAGACCCCCCCGGGACAGGGAAACGGGTCACCGGGGAGCTGTTTTTT. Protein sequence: CATSRDPPGTGKRVTGELFF.

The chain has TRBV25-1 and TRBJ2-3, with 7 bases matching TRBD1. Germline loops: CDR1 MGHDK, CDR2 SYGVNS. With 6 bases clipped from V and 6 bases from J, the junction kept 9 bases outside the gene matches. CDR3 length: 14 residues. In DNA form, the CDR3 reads TGTGCCAGCAGAAGGGACAGCCTCTTGGATACGCAGTATTTT. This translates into CASRRDSLLDTQYF.

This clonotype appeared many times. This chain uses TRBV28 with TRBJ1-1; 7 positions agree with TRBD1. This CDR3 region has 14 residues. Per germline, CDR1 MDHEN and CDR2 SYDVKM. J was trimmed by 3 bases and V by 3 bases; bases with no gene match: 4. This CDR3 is CASSLSQGHTEAFF. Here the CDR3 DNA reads TGTGCCAGCAGTTTGTCACAGGGGCACACTGAAGCTTTCTTT.

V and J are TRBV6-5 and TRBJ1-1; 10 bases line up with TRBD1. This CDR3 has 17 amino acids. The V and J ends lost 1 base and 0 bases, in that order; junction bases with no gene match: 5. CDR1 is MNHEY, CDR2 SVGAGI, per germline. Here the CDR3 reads CASSYFRQGALNTEAFF. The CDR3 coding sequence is TGTGCCAGCAGTTACTTTAGACAGGGGGCTCTGAACACTGAAGCTTTCTTT.

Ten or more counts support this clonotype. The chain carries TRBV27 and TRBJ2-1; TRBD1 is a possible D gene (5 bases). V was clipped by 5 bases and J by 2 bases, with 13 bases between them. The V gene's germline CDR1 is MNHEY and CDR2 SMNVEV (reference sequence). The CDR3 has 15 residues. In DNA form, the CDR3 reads TGTGCCAGCAGTGTTGGACACGCAACCTACAATGAGCAGTTCTTC. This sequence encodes CASSVGHATYNEQFF.

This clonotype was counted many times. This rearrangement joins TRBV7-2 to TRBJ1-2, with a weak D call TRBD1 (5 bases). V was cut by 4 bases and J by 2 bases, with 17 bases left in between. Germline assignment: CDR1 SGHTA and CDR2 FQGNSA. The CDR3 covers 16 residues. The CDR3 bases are TGTGCCAGCAGCTGGAACCCCGGGACGGGCAACTATGGCTACACCTTC. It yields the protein CASSWNPGTGNYGYTF.

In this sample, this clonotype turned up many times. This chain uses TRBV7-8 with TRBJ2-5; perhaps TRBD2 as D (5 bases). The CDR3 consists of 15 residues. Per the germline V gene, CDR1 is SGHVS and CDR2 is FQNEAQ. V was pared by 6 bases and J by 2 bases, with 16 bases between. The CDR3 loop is CASRANLRVQETQYF. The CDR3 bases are TGTGCCAGCAGGGCTAACTTGCGGGTACAAGAGACCCAGTACTTC.

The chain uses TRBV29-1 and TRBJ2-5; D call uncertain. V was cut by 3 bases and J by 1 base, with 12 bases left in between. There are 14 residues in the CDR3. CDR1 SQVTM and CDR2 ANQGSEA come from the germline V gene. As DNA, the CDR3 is TGCAGCGTTGATATTTCCCTTCTCCAAGAGACCCAGTACTTC. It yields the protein CSVDISLLQETQYF.

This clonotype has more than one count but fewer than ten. The CDR3 loop is CASSLHRGPSSYEQYF. The DNA for the CDR3 is TGTGCCAGCAGCTTACACAGGGGGCCGAGCTCCTACGAGCAGTACTTC. The J gene is TRBJ2-7, the V gene TRBV11-1; 9 positions match TRBD1. Germline CDR1 SGHAT, CDR2 FQDESV (reference sequence). V was pared by 2 bases and J by 0 bases, with 5 bases of the junction left unmatched. This CDR3 has 16 residues.

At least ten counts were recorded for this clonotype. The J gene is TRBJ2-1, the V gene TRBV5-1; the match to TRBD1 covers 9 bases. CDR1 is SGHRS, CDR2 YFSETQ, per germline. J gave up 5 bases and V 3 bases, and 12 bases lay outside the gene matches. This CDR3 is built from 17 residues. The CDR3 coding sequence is TGCGCCAGCAGCTGGGGACAGGGCTTAGCGTATCACAATGAGCAGTTCTTC. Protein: CASSWGQGLAYHNEQFF.

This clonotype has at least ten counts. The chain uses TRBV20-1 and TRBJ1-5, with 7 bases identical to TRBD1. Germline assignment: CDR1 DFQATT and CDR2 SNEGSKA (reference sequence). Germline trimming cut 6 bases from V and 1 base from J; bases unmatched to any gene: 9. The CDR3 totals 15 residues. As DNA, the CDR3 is TGCAGTGCGATAGACAGGGTGTTGAGCAATCAGCCCCAGCATTTT. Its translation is CSAIDRVLSNQPQHF.

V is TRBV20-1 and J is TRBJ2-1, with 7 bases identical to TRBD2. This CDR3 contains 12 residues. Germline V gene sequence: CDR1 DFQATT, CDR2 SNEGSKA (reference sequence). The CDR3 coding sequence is TGCAGAATAGCGGGCTCCTACAATGAGCAGTTCTTC. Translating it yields CRIAGSYNEQFF.

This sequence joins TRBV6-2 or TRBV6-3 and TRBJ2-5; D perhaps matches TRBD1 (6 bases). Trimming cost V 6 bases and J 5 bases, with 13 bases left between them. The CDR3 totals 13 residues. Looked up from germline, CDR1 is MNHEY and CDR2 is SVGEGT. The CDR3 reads CASRPTGMETQYF. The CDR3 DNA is TGTGCCAGCAGGCCTACAGGGATGGAGACCCAGTACTTC.

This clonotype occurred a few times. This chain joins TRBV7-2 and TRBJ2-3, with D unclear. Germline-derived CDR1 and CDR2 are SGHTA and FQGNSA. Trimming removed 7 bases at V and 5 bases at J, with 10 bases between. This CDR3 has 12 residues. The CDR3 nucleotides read TGTGCCAGCACCACCCTCCAAGATACGCAGTATTTT. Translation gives CASTTLQDTQYF.

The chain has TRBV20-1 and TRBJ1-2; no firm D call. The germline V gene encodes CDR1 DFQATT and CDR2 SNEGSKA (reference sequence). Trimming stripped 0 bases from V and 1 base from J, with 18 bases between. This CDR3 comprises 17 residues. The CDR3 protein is CSARDGDRLVLNYGYTF. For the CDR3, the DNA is TGCAGTGCTAGAGATGGTGATCGACTAGTTCTTAACTATGGCTACACCTTC.

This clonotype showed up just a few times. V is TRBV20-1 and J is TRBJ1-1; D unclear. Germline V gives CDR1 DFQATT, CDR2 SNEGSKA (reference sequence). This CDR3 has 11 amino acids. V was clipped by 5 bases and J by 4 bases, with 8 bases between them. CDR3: CSACLATEAFF. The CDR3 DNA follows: TGCAGTGCTTGCCTGGCCACTGAAGCTTTCTTT.

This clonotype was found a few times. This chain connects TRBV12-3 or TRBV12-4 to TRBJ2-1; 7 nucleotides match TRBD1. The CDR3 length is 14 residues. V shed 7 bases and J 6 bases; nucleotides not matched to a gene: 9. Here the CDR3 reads CASTSQGVGNEQFF. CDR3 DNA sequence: TGTGCCAGCACGTCGCAGGGGGTCGGCAATGAGCAGTTCTTC.